These 15 T cell receptor beta chains originate from one sample sequenced in a study of blood T cells in healthy people across ages. The second PCR ran roughly 6 to 11 cycles with a sample-barcoded 5' primer and J-beta primers. MiXCR was run by TCRdb on the 5' RACE reads, yielding one entry per CDR3 protein. Altogether 700,000 to 900,000 distinct CDR3 sequences are present, 25% to 30% being singletons, with the ten largest covering 2.5% to 3.5%. In addition, the sample was reused for a study of T cells of mothers and their children.

The sequenced sample consisted of blood. Receptor source: a boy aged 10-17 years in good health.

Only a few counts were recorded for this clonotype. The V and J genes are TRBV7-3 and TRBJ2-2; TRBD2 agrees at 7 bases. The CDR3 contains 14 residues. V was pared by 0 bases and J by 7 bases, with 2 bases of the junction left unmatched. Germline loops: CDR1 SGHTA, CDR2 FQGTGA. The CDR3 DNA sequence: TGTGCCAGCAGCTTAACGCGGGGGAACGGGGAGCTGTTTTTT. It encodes CASSLTRGNGELFF.

The chain recombines TRBV5-1 with TRBJ1-1; D is perhaps TRBD1 (5 bases). The V gene lost 4 bases and the J gene lost 7 bases, with 20 bases spanning the gap. Germline V lookup: CDR1 SGHRS, CDR2 YFSETQ. This CDR3 region has 15 residues. CDR3 loop: CASSTEDGGKGEAFF. Written as DNA, the CDR3 is TGCGCCAGCAGCACCGAAGACGGGGGTAAGGGTGAAGCTTTCTTT.

This rearrangement joins TRBV20-1 to TRBJ2-1; D remains ambiguous. This CDR3 comprises 15 residues. The V end was cut by 5 bases, the J end by 8 bases, with 22 bases between. Germline loops: CDR1 DFQATT, CDR2 SNEGSKA (reference sequence). The CDR3 spells CSASRGTLLGDEQFF. The DNA for the CDR3 is TGCAGTGCTTCCCGAGGCACACTCCTTGGGGATGAGCAGTTCTTC.

The chain joins TRBV28 to TRBJ2-2; D is ambiguous. The CDR3 runs 14 residues. Germline V gene sequence: CDR1 MDHEN, CDR2 SYDVKM. V was shortened by 6 bases and J by 3 bases, with 11 bases between the two germline ends. Here the CDR3 reads CASSRTYDTGELFF. CDR3 in DNA: TGTGCCAGCAGCCGAACCTATGACACCGGGGAGCTGTTTTTT.

This chain connects TRBV9 to TRBJ2-7; D not certain. Between the trimmed V and J ends, which lost 0 bases and 5 bases, there was a span of 18 bases. Germline CDR1 and CDR2: SGDLS and YYNGEE. The CDR3 contains 16 residues. CDR3 loop: CASSVDPAVDRNEQYF. The CDR3 nucleotides are TGTGCCAGCAGCGTAGACCCCGCCGTGGATCGTAACGAGCAGTACTTC.

The V call is TRBV7-9, the J call TRBJ1-1, with TRBD1 matching 10 bases. This CDR3 has 14 amino acids. With 5 bases clipped from V and 10 bases from J, the junction kept 10 bases outside the gene matches. Germline V gene sequence: CDR1 SEHNR, CDR2 FQNEAQ (reference sequence). As DNA, the CDR3 is TGTGCCAGCAGCCCTAGGACAGGGGGTAGGGTAGCTTTCTTT. Its protein product is CASSPRTGGRVAFF.

In nucleotides, the CDR3 is TGCGCCAGCAGCCAATCAGCGGCCCTCTCCTACGAGCAGTACTTC. It translates to CASSQSAALSYEQYF. This sequence joins TRBV4-1 and TRBJ2-1; a possible D gene is TRBD2 (5 bases). The J call is in doubt because the DNA end fits TRBJ2-7 better. The CDR3 has 15 amino acids. Germline V CDR1 and CDR2: MGHRA, YSYEKL.

This chain uses TRBV12-3 or TRBV12-4 with TRBJ1-2; 7 nucleotides agree with TRBD1. Unmatched junction bases numbered 11, after V lost 5 bases and J lost 8 bases. This CDR3 has 14 residues. CDR3 in DNA: TGTGCCAGCAGTCCTCAAGACAGGGTAAACGGCTACACCTTC. It codes for CASSPQDRVNGYTF.

This chain joins TRBV9 and TRBJ2-3; 7 bases map to TRBD2. Germline CDR1 SGDLS, CDR2 YYNGEE. V lost 2 bases and J lost 4; bases outside the gene matches: 7. The CDR3 length is 15 residues. The CDR3 nucleotides read TGTGCCAGCAGCGTTTTCGGGGGGAGCTCAGATACGCAGTATTTT. Translated: CASSVFGGSSDTQYF.

The chain combines TRBV28 with TRBJ2-1; 8 nucleotides agree with TRBD1. The V gene end was trimmed by 6 bases and the J gene end by 7 bases; junction bases not matched to a gene: 14. Germline CDR1 and CDR2: MDHEN and SYDVKM. The CDR3 runs 16 residues. Written as DNA, the CDR3 is TGTGCCAGCAGCTCCCTCGGGGCAGGGGGCAGGAATGAGCAGTTCTTC. It is translated as CASSSLGAGGRNEQFF.

The chain links TRBV5-1 to TRBJ2-7, with unresolved D. The CDR3 covers 12 residues. Germline V gene data show CDR1 as SGHRS and CDR2 as YFSETQ. V was shortened by 5 bases and J by 7 bases, with 13 bases between the two germline ends. CDR3: CASRKDGWEQYF. The CDR3 bases are TGCGCCAGCAGAAAGGATGGCTGGGAGCAGTACTTC.

This clonotype was detected a few times. The CDR3 sequence: CASSTGHYTSGANVLTF. CDR3 coding DNA: TGTGCCAGCAGCACGGGACATTATACCTCTGGGGCCAACGTCCTGACTTTC. This chain links TRBV4-2 with TRBJ2-6, with D maybe TRBD1 (6 bases). This CDR3 contains 17 residues. Germline assignment: CDR1 LGHNA and CDR2 YNFKEQ. Trimming took 5 bases from V and 0 from J, leaving 14 bases between them.

This clonotype turned up a few times. This chain links TRBV6-6 with TRBJ2-1, with no clear D. Germline V gene sequence: CDR1 MNHNY, CDR2 SVGAGI (reference sequence). CDR3 length: 13 residues. Trimming cost V 5 bases and J 6 bases, with 11 bases left between them. The CDR3 nucleotides are TGTGCCAGCAGTCCTATTGCGGTCAATGAGCAGTTCTTC. Protein: CASSPIAVNEQFF.

This clonotype showed up many times. The V gene is TRBV7-2, the J gene TRBJ2-1, with 9 bases lining up with TRBD1. Trimming removed 8 bases from V and 6 bases from J; junction bases left unmatched: 5. Germline V gene sequence: CDR1 SGHTA, CDR2 FQGNSA. The CDR3 is 13 residues long. The CDR3 sequence: CASGGQGGNEQFF. DNA of the CDR3: TGTGCCAGCGGGGGACAGGGAGGCAATGAGCAGTTCTTC.

The sample holds a few counts of this clonotype. The V call is TRBV5-1, the J call TRBJ2-1; 9 bases line up with TRBD2. V was clipped by 4 bases and J by 7 bases; unmatched bases: 12. The CDR3 spans 16 residues. Germline V gene data show CDR1 as SGHRS and CDR2 as YFSETQ. Written as DNA, the CDR3 is TGCGCCAGCAGCCCGTTCGGGAGCGGGGGGCGGAATGAGCAGTTCTTC. Residues: CASSPFGSGGRNEQFF.